In its sample, the clone carrying this TCR beta chain was seen many times. The data originate from a study of identical twins. Unique molecular identifiers were present on cDNA, and template switching added a universal primer site. Each CDR3 protein is one row after TCRdb ran MiXCR on the 5' RACE reads. The sample has about 100,000 distinct CDR3 sequences, around 5.5% seen once. The germline V gene has CDR1 MNHEY and CDR2 SMNVEV (reference sequence). The V and J ends lost 10 bases and 2 bases, in that order; junction bases with no gene match: 10. The CDR3 is 14 amino acids. J is TRBJ1-1 and V is TRBV27; 7 bases fit TRBD1. Sequenced material: memory T cells sorted from blood. This receptor was obtained from a woman aged 45-65 years in good health. The DNA of the CDR3 is TGTGCCACTAAGCGCAGGGGGGTAAACACTGAAGCTTTCTTT. It is translated as CATKRRGVNTEAFF.